This T cell receptor (beta chain) was sequenced during a study of beta chain features in type 1 diabetes. Overall study findings and caveats: Moderate but significant shortening of TCRB CDR3s was recorded in all four CD4+ subsets from Type 1 diabetes patients. The naive, central memory and Treg TCRB repertoires of patients appeared to be more similar to one another than those of healthy donors.

Expressed TCRB transcripts were sequenced after all isolated RNA was converted to cDNA. An average near 3.57 million reads came from naive, central memory and regulatory T cell samples. The table came from immunoSEQ multiplex PCR; TCRdb's copy has only in-frame clones and leaves some out. The sample includes some 300,000 clones, approximately 8% of them seen just once. Concerning this clone: Antigen specificity is unknown.

The CDR3 runs to 15 residues. The ends were cut back, 0 bases at V and 3 bases at J, with 10 bases in the middle. Germline CDR1 is SGHRS and CDR2 is YFSETQ. The single heparinised draw taken from each donor contained roughly 100 mL of blood on average. The gene calls are TRBV5-1 and TRBJ2-4; D not resolved. The sample taken for sequencing was central memory CD4+ T cells from blood. The receptor was derived from a woman younger than 30 in good health. CDR3 amino acids: CASSLGRLGKNIQYF. CDR3 coding DNA: TGCGCCAGCAGCTTGGGACGGTTGGGCAAAAACATTCAGTACTTC.